This T cell receptor beta chain was found in a study of cytomegalovirus exposure and HLA in healthy donors. Broader study findings: Excluded were some V segments that proved indistinguishable, including TRBV6-2 and TRBV6-3.

CDR1 is LNHNV and CDR2 is YYDKDF in the germline V gene (reference sequence). This CDR3 has 18 amino acids. The V gene lost 1 base and the J gene lost 1 base, with 14 bases spanning the gap. In regard to this clone: As yet, its antigen is unknown.

PCR used 60 Vbeta primers and 13 Jbeta primers. The method was immunoSEQ multiplex PCR; TCRdb's version includes in-frame clones alone and lacks a portion of them. The sample has 150,000 or so clones, around four fifths seen once; the top ten hold 1%. The sequence derives from a woman in her 50s in good health and CMV-seropositive. The chain carries TRBV15 and TRBJ2-6, with no clear D. Sequencing was performed on PBMCs. CDR3 sequence: CATSRGEAGGSGANVLTF. In DNA form, the CDR3 reads TGTGCCACCAGCAGAGGCGAGGCCGGCGGATCTGGGGCCAACGTCCTGACTTTC. Full variable domain (rest looked up from reference TRBV15 and TRBJ2-6): DAMVIQNPRYQVTQFGKPVTLSCSQTLNHNVMYWYQQKSSQAPKLLFHYYDKDFNNEADTPDNFQSRRPNTSFCFLDIRSPGLGDTAMYLCATSRGEAGGSGANVLTFGAGSRLTVL.